What follows are 10 T cell receptor beta chains derived from one specimen sequenced in a study of T cells after yellow fever vaccination. One entry per CDR3 protein, called by TCRdb with MiXCR from the 5' RACE reads. The sample consists of hundreds of thousands of distinct CDR3 sequences, 7.5% to 9% of them appearing once. Sequencing was performed on CD4+ T cells sorted from PBMCs, taken 5 days after the yellow fever booster vaccination. The receptors stem from a man in his late teens or twenties who received the YFV17D yellow fever vaccine.

The chain couples TRBV7-2 to TRBJ1-6, with D possibly being TRBD1 (6 bases). The germline V and J ends were trimmed by 5 bases and 9 bases, with 17 bases remaining between them. This CDR3 is built from 15 residues. Germline CDR1 is SGHTA and CDR2 is FQGNSA. The CDR3 bases are TGTGCCAGCAGCGAAGCAGGGACATTGGGTTCACCCCTCCACTTT. This gives the protein CASSEAGTLGSPLHF.

This clonotype appeared a few times. This chain uses TRBV5-1 with TRBJ2-5; D tentatively reads TRBD1 or TRBD2 (5 bases each). CDR3 length equals 15 residues. V was shortened by 4 bases and J by 2 bases, with 15 bases between the two germline ends. Germline V gene lookup returns CDR1 SGHRS and CDR2 YFSETQ. The CDR3 sequence: CASSPGPGRQETQYF. CDR3 nucleotide sequence: TGCGCCAGCAGCCCGGGGCCAGGGAGACAAGAGACCCAGTACTTC.

This rearrangement joins TRBV2 to TRBJ1-2; D not certain. The CDR3 extends over 12 amino acids. Trimming removed 7 bases at V and 4 bases at J, with 10 bases between. The germline V gene encodes CDR1 SNHLY and CDR2 FYNNEI. The CDR3 DNA follows: TGTGCCAGCACTAGTACAGCCTATGGCTACACCTTC. Its translation is CASTSTAYGYTF.

This clonotype was observed a handful of times. V usage is TRBV5-1 and J usage is TRBJ1-2; maybe TRBD1 (6 bases). CDR3 size: 16 residues. Germline values: CDR1 SGHRS, CDR2 YFSETQ. V lost 3 bases to trimming and J lost 4 bases, with 19 bases between them. The CDR3 protein is CASSYDTGIVSYGYTF. The CDR3 DNA is TGCGCCAGCAGCTACGACACAGGGATTGTAAGCTATGGCTACACCTTC.

This clonotype was seen a few times. The rearrangement uses TRBV7-3 and TRBJ2-1; 7 bases line up with TRBD1. Per the germline V gene, CDR1 is SGHTA and CDR2 is FQGTGA. The ends lost 3 bases at V and 1 base at J; junction bases unmatched: 3. The CDR3 spans 15 residues. CDR3 in DNA: TGTGCCAGCAGCTTTCAACAGGGGTCCTACAATGAGCAGTTCTTC. It translates to CASSFQQGSYNEQFF.

As for this clonotype: A junction boundary mismatches the germline segment, possibly from a read error. This chain uses TRBV10-1 with TRBJ2-2; D is unclear. Germline lookup yields CDR1 WNHNN and CDR2 SYGVQD (reference sequence). The CDR3 spans 14 residues. Here the CDR3 reads CASNENLNTGELFF. In nucleotides, the CDR3 is TGCGCCAGCAATGAGAATTTGAACACCGGGGAGCTGTTTTTT.

The CDR3 DNA sequence: TGCGCCAGCAGCTGGGACGCAGATACGCAGTATTTT. Its translation: CASSWDADTQYF. The chain uses TRBV5-1 and TRBJ2-3; D tentatively fits TRBD1 or TRBD2 (5 bases each). The CDR3 length is 12 residues. Germline assignment: CDR1 SGHRS and CDR2 YFSETQ. Trimming took 3 bases from V and 4 from J, leaving 6 bases between them.

Regarding this clonotype: The junction does not match germline at one end; this may be a read error. This chain connects TRBV2 to TRBJ2-1; TRBD1 matches at 7 bases. CDR1 and CDR2 from the germline V gene are SNHLY and FYNNEI. The CDR3 extends over 13 amino acids. This chain's CDR3 is CASSGDSGSPKNF. The DNA of the CDR3 is TGTGCCAGCAGTGGGGACAGTGGGTCTCCTAAAAACTTC.

This clonotype was observed a few times. The rearrangement uses TRBV28 and TRBJ2-3; TRBD2 agrees at 9 bases. This CDR3 is built from 14 residues. V was clipped by 6 bases and J by 5 bases; unmatched bases: 6. The germline V gene encodes CDR1 MDHEN and CDR2 SYDVKM. CDR3 protein: CASRRGGAKDTQYF. The CDR3 DNA sequence: TGTGCCAGCAGACGCGGGGGGGCTAAAGATACGCAGTATTTT.

This clonotype came up a few times. This chain uses TRBV6-5 with TRBJ1-3, with a tentative D call TRBD1 (5 bases). The length of the CDR3 is 15 residues. Looked up from germline, CDR1 is MNHEY and CDR2 is SVGAGI. Trimming took 1 base from V and 4 from J, leaving 11 bases between them. Here the CDR3 DNA reads TGTGCCAGCAGTTACTTAGGGGCCGTCGGAAACACCATATATTTT. This translates into CASSYLGAVGNTIYF.